A selection of T cell receptor beta chains follows, all from one sample in a study of chemoradiotherapy in HPV16-positive cancers. Some clones are missing from TCRdb's copy, which holds only in-frame ones; the method was immunoSEQ multiplex PCR. The data show about 7,500 clones, roughly 91% seen once. The sample was taken from a patient who underwent chemoradiotherapy. All receptors come from a human donor with HPV-associated anogenital cancer. Both conserved end residues are part of each CDR3. D genes are given only for firm matches.

V gene: TRBV6-5
D gene: NA
J gene: TRBJ2-4
CDR3 DNA: TGTGCCAGCAGGAAAAAAGCCAAAAACATTCAGTACTTC
CDR3 protein: CASRKKAKNIQYF

V gene: TRBV6-5
D gene: NA
J gene: TRBJ1-2
CDR3 DNA: TGTGCCAGCAGTTACTTACCTTCGTGGATGGATGGCTACACCTTC
CDR3 protein: CASSYLPSWMDGYTF

V gene: TRBV13
D gene: TRBD1
J gene: TRBJ1-5
CDR3 DNA: TGTGCCAGCAGCTTAGGCCGTTGGGACAGGAATCAGCCCCAGCATTTT
CDR3 protein: CASSLGRWDRNQPQHF

V gene: TRBV18
D gene: NA
J gene: TRBJ2-7
CDR3 DNA: TGTGCCAGCTCCGGGACGGTGGCCTACGAGCAGTACTTC
CDR3 protein: CASSGTVAYEQYF

V gene: TRBV5-1
D gene: TRBD1
J gene: TRBJ1-1
CDR3 DNA: TGCGCCAGCAGCTTGGGTGACAGGGGCTTTGGAGCTTTCTTT
CDR3 protein: CASSLGDRGFGAFF

V gene: TRBV19
D gene: TRBD1
J gene: TRBJ1-2
CDR3 DNA: TGTGCCAGTAGTTTGGGACAGGGGGCGGACTATGGCTACACCTTC
CDR3 protein: CASSLGQGADYGYTF

V gene: TRBV6-1
D gene: NA
J gene: TRBJ1-5
CDR3 DNA: TGTGCCAGCAGGGACAACAATCAGCCCCAGCATTTT
CDR3 protein: CASRDNNQPQHF

V gene: TRBV6-4
D gene: NA
J gene: TRBJ2-6
CDR3 DNA: TGTGCCAGCAGTGACGGGAGCTCTGGGGCCAACGTCCTGACTTTC
CDR3 protein: CASSDGSSGANVLTF

V gene: TRBV5-4
D gene: TRBD1
J gene: TRBJ2-1
CDR3 DNA: TGTGCCAGCAGCTACCGGGACAGGGGGCGCCGGGAGCAGTTCTTC
CDR3 protein: CASSYRDRGRREQFF

V gene: TRBV19
D gene: TRBD2
J gene: TRBJ2-5
CDR3 DNA: TGTGCCAGTAGTACCGGCTGGGGGGGGCAAGAGACCCAGTACTTC
CDR3 protein: CASSTGWGGQETQYF

V gene: TRBV5-5
D gene: NA
J gene: TRBJ2-7
CDR3 DNA: TGTGCCAGCAGCCCCGGGGCCTACGAGCAGTACTTC
CDR3 protein: CASSPGAYEQYF

V gene: TRBV7-3
D gene: NA
J gene: TRBJ2-3
CDR3 DNA: TGTGCCAGCAGCTTAATTTCCGGCACAGATACGCAGTATTTT
CDR3 protein: CASSLISGTDTQYF

V gene: TRBV19
D gene: TRBD1
J gene: TRBJ2-7
CDR3 DNA: TGTGCCAGTAGCCTGGGACAGGGTACCGAGCAGTACTTC
CDR3 protein: CASSLGQGTEQYF